This T cell receptor beta chain stems from a study of CD4+ T cells in melanoma. The study, taken as a whole, reports: In melanoma, neoantigen-specific CD4+ T cells reportedly differed in differentiation state. A reported correlation linked neoantigen-specific CD4+ T cells to CD8+, macrophage and B cell function.

This CDR3 region has 13 residues. V shed 8 bases and J shed 0 bases, with 10 bases lying between them. In germline, CDR1 is SGHVS, CDR2 FNYEAQ. The table came from immunoSEQ multiplex PCR; TCRdb's copy has only in-frame clones and leaves some out. The data show over 7,500 clones, roughly three quarters seen once. A remark on this clone: Its specificity is unknown.

The source is a human donor with melanoma. Sequencing was done on a sample of peripheral blood. The V and J genes are TRBV7-6 and TRBJ1-1, with D possibly matching TRBD1 (5 bases). This chain's CDR3 is CASLGGMNTEAFF. The CDR3 DNA reads as TGTGCCAGCCTTGGGGGGATGAACACTGAAGCTTTCTTT. The full variable domain, its missing parts supplied by reference TRBV7-6 and TRBJ1-1, is GAGVSQSPRYKVTKRGQDVALRCDPISGHVSLYWYRQALGQGPEFLTYFNYEAQQDKSGLPNDRFSAERPEGSISTLTIQRTEQRDSAMYRCASLGGMNTEAFFGQGTRLTVV.